This TCR beta chain derives from a study of blood T cell repertoires in COVID-19. On the study more broadly: There were acute and convalescent COVID-19 samples, and they came from the United States, Italy and Spain.

The CDR3 runs to 11 residues. CDR1 and CDR2 from the germline V gene are LGHDT and YNNKEL (reference sequence). The germline V and J ends were trimmed by 9 bases and 1 base, with 6 bases remaining between them. In the original analysis: The authors estimated nucleated cell counts from reference gene primer amplification. Generated by immunoSEQ multiplex PCR, the TCRdb table keeps only in-frame clones and is missing some. Clonal size and the V and J genes are those of that table, whereas D and trimming came from the DNA. Here the sample spans around 130,000 clones, approximately 85% being singletons. Material: peripheral blood. This TCR derives from a human donor in a cohort sampled during active COVID-19. The chain is built from TRBV3-1 (or the pseudogene TRBV3-2) and TRBJ1-1, with D uncertain. The CDR3 loop reads CASRRNTEAFF. For the CDR3, the DNA is TGTGCCAGTCGTAGGAACACTGAAGCTTTCTTT.